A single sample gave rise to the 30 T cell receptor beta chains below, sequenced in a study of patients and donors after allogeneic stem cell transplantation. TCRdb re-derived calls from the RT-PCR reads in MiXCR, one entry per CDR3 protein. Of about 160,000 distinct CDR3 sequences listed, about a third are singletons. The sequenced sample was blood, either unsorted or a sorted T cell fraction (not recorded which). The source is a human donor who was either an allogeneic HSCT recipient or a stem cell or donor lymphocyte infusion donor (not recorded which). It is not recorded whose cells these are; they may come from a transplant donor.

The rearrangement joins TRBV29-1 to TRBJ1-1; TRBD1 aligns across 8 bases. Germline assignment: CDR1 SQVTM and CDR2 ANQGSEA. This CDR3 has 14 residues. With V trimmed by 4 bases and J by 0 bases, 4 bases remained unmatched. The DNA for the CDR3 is TGCAGCGTTGGGGTACAGGGGGTGAACACTGAAGCTTTCTTT. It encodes CSVGVQGVNTEAFF. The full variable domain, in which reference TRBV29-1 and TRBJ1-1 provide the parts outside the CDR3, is SAVISQKPSRDICQRGTSLTIQCQVDSQVTMMFWYRQQPGQSLTLIATANQGSEATYESGFVIDKFPISRPNLTFSTLTVSNMSPEDSSIYLCSVGVQGVNTEAFFGQGTRLTVV.

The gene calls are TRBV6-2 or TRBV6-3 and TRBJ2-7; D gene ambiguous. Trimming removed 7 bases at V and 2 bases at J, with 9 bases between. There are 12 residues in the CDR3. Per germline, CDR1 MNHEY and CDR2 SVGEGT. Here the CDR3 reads CASTGSAYEQYF. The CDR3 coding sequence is TGTGCCAGCACGGGCAGCGCCTACGAGCAGTACTTC.

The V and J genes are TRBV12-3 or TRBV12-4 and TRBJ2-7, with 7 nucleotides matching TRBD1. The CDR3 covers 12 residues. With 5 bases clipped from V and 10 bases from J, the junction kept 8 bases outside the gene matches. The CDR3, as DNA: TGTGCCAGCAGTCTAGGACAGGCGCGTCAGTACGTC. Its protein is CASSLGQARQYV.

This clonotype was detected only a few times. CDR3 nucleotide sequence: TGCAGTGCTACGATCGGGGGAAATAGCAATCAGCCCCAGCATTTT. Encoded protein: CSATIGGNSNQPQHF. This chain connects TRBV20-1 to TRBJ1-5; D perhaps matches TRBD1 (5 bases). V shed 4 bases and J shed 0 bases, with 13 bases lying between them. CDR3 length: 15 amino acids. Per germline, CDR1 DFQATT and CDR2 SNEGSKA (reference sequence).

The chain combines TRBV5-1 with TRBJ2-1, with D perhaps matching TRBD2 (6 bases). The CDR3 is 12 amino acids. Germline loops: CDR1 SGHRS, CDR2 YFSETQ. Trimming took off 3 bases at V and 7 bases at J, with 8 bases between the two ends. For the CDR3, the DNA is TGCGCCAGCAGCTGGGGGACTAATGAGCAGTTCTTC. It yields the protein CASSWGTNEQFF.

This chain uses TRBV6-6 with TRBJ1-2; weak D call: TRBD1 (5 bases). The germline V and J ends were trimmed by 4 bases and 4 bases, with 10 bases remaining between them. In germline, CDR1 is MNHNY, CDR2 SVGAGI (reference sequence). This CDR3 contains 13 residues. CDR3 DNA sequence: TGTGCCAGCAGTTCTCACGACAGCTATGGCTACACCTTC. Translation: CASSSHDSYGYTF.

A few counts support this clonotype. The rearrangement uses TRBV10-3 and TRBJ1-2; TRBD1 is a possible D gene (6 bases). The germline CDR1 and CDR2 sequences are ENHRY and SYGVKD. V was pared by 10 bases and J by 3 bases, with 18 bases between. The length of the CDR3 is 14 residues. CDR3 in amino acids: CATSTGDTYYGYTF. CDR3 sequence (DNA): TGTGCCACTTCGACAGGAGATACTTACTATGGCTACACCTTC.

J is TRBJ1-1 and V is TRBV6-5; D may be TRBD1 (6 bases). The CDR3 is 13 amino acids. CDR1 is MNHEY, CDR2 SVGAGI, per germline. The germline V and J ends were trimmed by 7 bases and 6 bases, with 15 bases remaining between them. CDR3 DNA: TGTGCCAGCACCCCGGGGGGGCCCGCTGAAGCTTTCTTT. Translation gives CASTPGGPAEAFF.

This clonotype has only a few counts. The CDR3 bases are TGCGCCAGCAGTCCTGGCCCAAATGAGCAGTTCTTC. Its protein is CASSPGPNEQFF. The J gene is TRBJ2-1, the V gene TRBV5-1, with D uncertain. CDR3 length: 12 residues. Germline lookup yields CDR1 SGHRS and CDR2 YFSETQ. V was shortened by 5 bases and J by 7 bases, with 10 bases between the two germline ends.

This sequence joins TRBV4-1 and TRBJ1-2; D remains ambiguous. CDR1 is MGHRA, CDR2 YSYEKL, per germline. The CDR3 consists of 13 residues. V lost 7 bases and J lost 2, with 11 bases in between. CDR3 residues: CASTHPGNYGYTF. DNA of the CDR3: TGCGCCAGCACTCACCCGGGGAACTATGGCTACACCTTC.

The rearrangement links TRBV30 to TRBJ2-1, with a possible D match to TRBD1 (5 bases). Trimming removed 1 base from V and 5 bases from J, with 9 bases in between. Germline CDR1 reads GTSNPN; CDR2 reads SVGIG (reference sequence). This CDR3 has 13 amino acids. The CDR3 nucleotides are TGTGCCTGGAGTGGGGGCGCCAACAATGAGCAGTTCTTC. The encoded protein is CAWSGGANNEQFF.

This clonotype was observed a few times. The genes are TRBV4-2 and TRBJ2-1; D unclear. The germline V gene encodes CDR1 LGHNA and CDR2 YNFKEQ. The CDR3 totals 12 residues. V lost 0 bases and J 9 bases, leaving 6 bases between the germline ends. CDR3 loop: CASSQDAIEQFF. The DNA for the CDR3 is TGTGCCAGCAGCCAAGATGCTATTGAGCAGTTCTTC.

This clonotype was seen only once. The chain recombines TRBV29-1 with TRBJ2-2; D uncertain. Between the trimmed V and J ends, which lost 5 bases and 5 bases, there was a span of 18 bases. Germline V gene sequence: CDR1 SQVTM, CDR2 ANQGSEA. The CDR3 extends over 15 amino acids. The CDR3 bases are TGCAGCGTTCAGCGAGCACTTGGGGTTACCGGGGAGCTGTTTTTT. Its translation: CSVQRALGVTGELFF.

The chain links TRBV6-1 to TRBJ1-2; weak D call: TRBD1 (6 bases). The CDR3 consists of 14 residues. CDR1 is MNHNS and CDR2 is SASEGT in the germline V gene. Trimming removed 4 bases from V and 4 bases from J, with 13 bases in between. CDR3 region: CASSAPGQPYGYTF. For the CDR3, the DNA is TGTGCCAGCAGTGCCCCCGGACAGCCCTATGGCTACACCTTC.

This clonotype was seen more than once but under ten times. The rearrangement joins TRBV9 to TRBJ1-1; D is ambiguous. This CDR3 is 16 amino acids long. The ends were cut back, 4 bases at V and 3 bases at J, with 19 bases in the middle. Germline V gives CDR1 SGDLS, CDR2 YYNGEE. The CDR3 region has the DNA TGTGCCAGCAGCTTAGGGAAGGGATTCCAGGACACTGAAGCTTTCTTT. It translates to CASSLGKGFQDTEAFF.

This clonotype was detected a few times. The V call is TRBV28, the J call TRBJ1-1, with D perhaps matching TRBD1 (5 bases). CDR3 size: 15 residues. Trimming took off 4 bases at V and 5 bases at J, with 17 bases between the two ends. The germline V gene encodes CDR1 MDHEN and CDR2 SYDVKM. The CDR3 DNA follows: TGTGCCAGCAGTTCGCCGAGGGGACCGGGTACTGAAGCTTTCTTT. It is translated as CASSSPRGPGTEAFF.

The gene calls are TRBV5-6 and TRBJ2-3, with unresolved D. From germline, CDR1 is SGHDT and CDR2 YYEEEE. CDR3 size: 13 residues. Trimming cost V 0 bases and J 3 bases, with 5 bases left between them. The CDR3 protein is CASSLGLTDTQYF. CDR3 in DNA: TGTGCCAGCAGCTTGGGACTTACAGATACGCAGTATTTT.

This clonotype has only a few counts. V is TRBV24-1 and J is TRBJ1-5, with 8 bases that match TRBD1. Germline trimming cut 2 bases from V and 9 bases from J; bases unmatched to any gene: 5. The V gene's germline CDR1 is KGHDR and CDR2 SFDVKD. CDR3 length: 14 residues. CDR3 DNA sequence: TGTGCCACCAGTGATTCACGGACAGGGCCGCCCCAGCATTTT. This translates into CATSDSRTGPPQHF.

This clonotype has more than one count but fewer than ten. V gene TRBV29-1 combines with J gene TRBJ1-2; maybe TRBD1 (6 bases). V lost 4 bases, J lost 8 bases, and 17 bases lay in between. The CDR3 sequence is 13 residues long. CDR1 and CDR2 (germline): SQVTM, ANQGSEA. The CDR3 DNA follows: TGCAGCGTTGGGGCTTGGGGGCGCGAGGGCTACACCTTC. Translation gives CSVGAWGREGYTF.

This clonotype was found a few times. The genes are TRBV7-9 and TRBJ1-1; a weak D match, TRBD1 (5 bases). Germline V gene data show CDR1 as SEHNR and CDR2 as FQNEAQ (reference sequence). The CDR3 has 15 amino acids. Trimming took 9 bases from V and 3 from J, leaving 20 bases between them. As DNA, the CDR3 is TGTGCCAGTGTCAAGCTAGGGGCCGCGGACACTGAAGCTTTCTTT. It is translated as CASVKLGAADTEAFF.

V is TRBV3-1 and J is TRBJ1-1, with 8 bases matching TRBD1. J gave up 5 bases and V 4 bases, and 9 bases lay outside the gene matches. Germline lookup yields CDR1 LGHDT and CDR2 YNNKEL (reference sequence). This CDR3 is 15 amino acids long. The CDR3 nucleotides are TGTGCCAGCAGCCGGACAGGGACTTGGGTGACTGAAGCTTTCTTT. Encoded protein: CASSRTGTWVTEAFF.

The CDR3 reads CASSQEGGGYQPQHF. For the CDR3, the DNA is TGTGCCAGCAGCCAAGAGGGCGGGGGCTATCAGCCCCAGCATTTT. The chain combines TRBV4-2 with TRBJ1-5; tentatively, D is TRBD1 (6 bases). The germline V and J ends were trimmed by 0 bases and 5 bases, with 11 bases remaining between them. Germline V gene lookup returns CDR1 LGHNA and CDR2 YNFKEQ. This CDR3 contains 15 residues.

The CDR3 coding sequence is TGTGCCAGCAGTTTAGACCTATCGGACAGCGAAAAACTGTTTTTT. Translated, it gives CASSLDLSDSEKLFF. This chain links TRBV12-3 or TRBV12-4 with TRBJ1-4; the D gene is possibly TRBD1 (6 bases). The CDR3 spans 15 residues. The V gene lost 1 base and the J gene lost 8 bases, with 14 bases spanning the gap.

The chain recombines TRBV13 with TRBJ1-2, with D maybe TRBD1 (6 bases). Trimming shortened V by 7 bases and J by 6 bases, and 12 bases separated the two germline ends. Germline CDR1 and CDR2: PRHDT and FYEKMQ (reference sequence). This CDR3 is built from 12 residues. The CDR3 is CASKGGENGYTF. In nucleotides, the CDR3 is TGTGCCAGCAAGGGGGGCGAAAATGGCTACACCTTC.

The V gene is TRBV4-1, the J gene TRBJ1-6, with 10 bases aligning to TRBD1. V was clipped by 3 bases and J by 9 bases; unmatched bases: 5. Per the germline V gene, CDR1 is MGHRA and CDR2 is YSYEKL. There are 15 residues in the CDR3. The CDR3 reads CASSHGTGAGSPLHF. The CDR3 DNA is TGCGCCAGCAGCCACGGGACAGGGGCAGGTTCACCCCTCCACTTT.

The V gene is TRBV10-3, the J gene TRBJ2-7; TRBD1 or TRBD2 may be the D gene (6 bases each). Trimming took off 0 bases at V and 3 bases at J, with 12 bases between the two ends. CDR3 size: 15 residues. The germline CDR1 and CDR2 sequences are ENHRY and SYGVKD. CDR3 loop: CAISESRGGYYEQYV. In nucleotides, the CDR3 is TGTGCCATCAGTGAGTCCAGGGGAGGTTACTACGAGCAGTACGTC.

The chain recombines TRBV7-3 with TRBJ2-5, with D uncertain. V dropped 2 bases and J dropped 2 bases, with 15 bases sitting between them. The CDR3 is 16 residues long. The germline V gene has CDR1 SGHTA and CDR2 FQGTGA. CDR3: CASSLYPAVEQETQYF. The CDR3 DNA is TGTGCCAGCAGCTTATACCCAGCTGTTGAGCAAGAGACCCAGTACTTC.

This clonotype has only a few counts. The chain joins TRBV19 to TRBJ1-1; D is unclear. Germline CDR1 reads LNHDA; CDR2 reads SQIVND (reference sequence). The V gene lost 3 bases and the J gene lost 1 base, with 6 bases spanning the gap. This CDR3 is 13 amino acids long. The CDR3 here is CASSMGGNTEAFF. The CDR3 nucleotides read TGTGCCAGTAGTATGGGTGGGAACACTGAAGCTTTCTTT.

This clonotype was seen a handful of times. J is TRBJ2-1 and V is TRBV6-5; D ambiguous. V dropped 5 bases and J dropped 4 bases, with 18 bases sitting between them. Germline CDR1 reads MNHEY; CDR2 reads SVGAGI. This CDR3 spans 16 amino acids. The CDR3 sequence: CASSRSPSAAYNEQFF. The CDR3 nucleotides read TGTGCCAGCAGTCGATCCCCCTCCGCCGCGTACAATGAGCAGTTCTTC.

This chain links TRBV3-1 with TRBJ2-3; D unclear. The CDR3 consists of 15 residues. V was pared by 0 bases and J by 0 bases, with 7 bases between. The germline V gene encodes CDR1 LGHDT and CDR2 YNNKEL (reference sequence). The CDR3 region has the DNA TGTGCCAGCAGCCAAGATTACGCTAGCACAGATACGCAGTATTTT. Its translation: CASSQDYASTDTQYF.